The 27 T cell receptor beta chains below come from one sample, sequenced in a study of blood T cells in healthy people across ages. For the second PCR, which ran for roughly 6 to 11 cycles, a sample-barcoded 5' primer and a J-beta primer mix were used. TCRdb called the 5' RACE reads again in MiXCR, with one record for every CDR3 protein. The sample lists about 1,400,000 distinct CDR3 sequences, around 42% occurring once. Sequencing was carried out using blood. These receptors originate from a woman aged 18-29 years in good health.

The CDR3 nucleotides read TGCAGTGCTAGAGTCAGGACTAGCGGGCGGTACAATGAGCAGTTCTTC. This encodes CSARVRTSGRYNEQFF. The V gene is TRBV20-1, the J gene TRBJ2-1; TRBD2 matches at 11 bases. CDR1 and CDR2 (germline): DFQATT, SNEGSKA (reference sequence). V gave up 1 base and J gave up 4 bases; unmatched junction bases: 6. The CDR3 runs to 16 residues.

This clonotype was counted a single time. V and J are TRBV12-3 or TRBV12-4 and TRBJ2-1; D is unclear. Trimming shortened V by 6 bases and J by 8 bases, and 23 bases separated the two germline ends. This CDR3 comprises 16 residues. Here the CDR3 DNA reads TGTGCCAGCAGCACCCATAGCATGGGTCTTGTCTATGAGCAGTTCTTC. Its translation is CASSTHSMGLVYEQFF.

This sequence joins TRBV6-5 and TRBJ1-5, with D unresolved. The CDR3 is 13 amino acids. V was shortened by 2 bases and J by 4 bases, with 6 bases between the two germline ends. Per germline, CDR1 MNHEY and CDR2 SVGAGI. CDR3 region: CASSYAGNQPQHF. The CDR3 DNA follows: TGTGCCAGCAGTTACGCGGGGAATCAGCCCCAGCATTTT.

The chain couples TRBV4-2 to TRBJ2-4; tentative D call: TRBD2 (6 bases). V was pared by 1 base and J by 0 bases, with 10 bases between. The CDR3 extends over 16 amino acids. Germline V gene data show CDR1 as LGHNA and CDR2 as YNFKEQ. CDR3 amino acids: CASSQGDFPAKNIQYF. The CDR3 coding sequence is TGTGCCAGCAGCCAAGGGGACTTCCCAGCCAAAAACATTCAGTACTTC.

Many counts were recorded for this clonotype. CDR3 in amino acids: CASSLVLAGAYEQYF. The CDR3 DNA reads as TGTGCCAGCAGCTTAGTACTAGCGGGAGCCTACGAGCAGTACTTC. This chain links TRBV7-9 with TRBJ2-7; 11 nucleotides agree with TRBD2. V gave up 1 base and J gave up 2 bases; unmatched junction bases: 1. Germline assignment: CDR1 SEHNR and CDR2 FQNEAQ (reference sequence). CDR3 length: 15 amino acids.

This clonotype came up a few times. V and J are TRBV20-1 and TRBJ1-5; D is undetermined. The CDR3 sequence is 16 residues long. The V gene lost 4 bases and the J gene lost 0 bases, with 16 bases spanning the gap. CDR1 and CDR2 from the germline V gene are DFQATT and SNEGSKA (reference sequence). The CDR3 DNA sequence: TGCAGTGCTACAGGTGGTGGGAGCAATAGCAATCAGCCCCAGCATTTT. Amino acids: CSATGGGSNSNQPQHF.

A few counts support this clonotype. The rearrangement uses TRBV20-1 and TRBJ2-1; TRBD2 aligns across 10 bases. The CDR3 extends over 15 amino acids. CDR1 and CDR2 (germline): DFQATT, SNEGSKA (reference sequence). The junction had 12 bases not matched to a gene; V was cut back by 5 bases and J by 8 bases. CDR3 in amino acids: CSASVPSGSSHEQFF. In nucleotides, the CDR3 is TGCAGTGCTTCTGTACCTAGCGGGAGTTCACATGAGCAGTTCTTC.

The chain carries TRBV7-9 and TRBJ2-7; D is perhaps TRBD1 (5 bases). Trimming cost V 5 bases and J 5 bases, with 19 bases left between them. Looked up from germline, CDR1 is SEHNR and CDR2 is FQNEAQ (reference sequence). The CDR3 spans 15 residues. CDR3 amino acids: CASSQLDKKYDEQYF. For the CDR3, the DNA is TGTGCCAGCAGCCAACTGGACAAGAAATATGACGAGCAGTACTTC. Combining the CDR3 with reference TRBV7-9 and TRBJ2-7 gives the whole variable domain DTGVSQNPRHKITKRGQNVTFRCDPISEHNRLYWYRQTLGQGPEFLTYFQNEAQLEKSRLLSDRFSAERPKGSFSTLEIQRTEQGDSAMYLCASSQLDKKYDEQYFGPGTRLTVT.

V is TRBV7-9 and J is TRBJ2-4, with 10 bases aligning to TRBD1. Germline lookup yields CDR1 SEHNR and CDR2 FQNEAQ (reference sequence). The CDR3 is 14 residues long. The V segment lost 11 bases and the J segment 6 bases; nucleotides outside the gene matches: 10. Here the CDR3 DNA reads TGTGCCGTTGAGGGACAGGGGTTGACAAACATTCAGTACTTC. Translating it yields CAVEGQGLTNIQYF.

The chain combines TRBV10-3 with TRBJ2-3; TRBD1 is a possible D gene (6 bases). Trimming pared 10 bases from V and 8 bases from J, leaving 16 bases between. Germline CDR1 reads ENHRY; CDR2 reads SYGVKD. This CDR3 is 12 amino acids long. CDR3 residues: CATRGQGGTQYF. The CDR3, as DNA: TGTGCCACCAGGGGACAAGGGGGTACGCAGTATTTT.

Only a few counts were recorded for this clonotype. The chain has TRBV7-8 and TRBJ2-7; the match to TRBD1 covers 10 bases. CDR3 length: 14 residues. V was clipped by 4 bases and J by 6 bases; unmatched bases: 6. Looked up from germline, CDR1 is SGHVS and CDR2 is FQNEAQ. The CDR3 here is CASSSGTGEGEQYF. CDR3 nucleotides: TGTGCCAGCAGCTCTGGGACAGGGGAGGGCGAGCAGTACTTC.

The rearrangement joins TRBV7-8 to TRBJ2-1; D ambiguous. Germline CDR1 and CDR2: SGHVS and FQNEAQ. The CDR3 runs 14 residues. V was clipped by 7 bases and J by 7 bases, with 17 bases between them. CDR3 DNA sequence: TGTGCCAGCACCCATGGTGAAGGACGGAATGAGCAGTTCTTC. As protein: CASTHGEGRNEQFF.

In its sample, this clonotype was seen a few times. The rearrangement uses TRBV9 and TRBJ1-2; D is possibly TRBD1 (6 bases). From germline, CDR1 is SGDLS and CDR2 YYNGEE. The CDR3 contains 15 residues. Trimming took off 4 bases at V and 3 bases at J, with 16 bases between the two ends. The CDR3 reads CASSPGTIRDYGYTF. The CDR3 DNA is TGTGCCAGCAGCCCGGGGACAATAAGGGACTATGGCTACACCTTC.

The table lists this clonotype with many counts. The chain carries TRBV27 and TRBJ2-7; D could derive from TRBD1 or TRBD2 (6 bases each). CDR3 length: 13 amino acids. V was cut by 10 bases and J by 3 bases, with 16 bases left in between. Germline V gives CDR1 MNHEY, CDR2 SMNVEV (reference sequence). The DNA of the CDR3 is TGTGCCACCCGGGGGCAAGAGGGCTACGAGCAGTACTTC. It codes for CATRGQEGYEQYF.

As concerns this clonotype: This may arise from a read error, as a much more abundant clone is one base away. The chain couples TRBV20-1 to TRBJ2-1; TRBD2 aligns across 8 bases. The trim removed 0 bases at V and 10 bases at J, leaving 8 bases unmatched. The CDR3 spans 14 residues. The germline CDR1 and CDR2 sequences are DFQATT and SNEGSKA (reference sequence). CDR3 in DNA: TGCAGTGCTAGAGATGCGGGACTAGTAGACGAGCAGTTCTTC. Translation: CSARDAGLVDEQFF.

The chain couples TRBV4-1 to TRBJ2-3; the D gene is possibly TRBD1 (5 bases). In germline, CDR1 is MGHRA, CDR2 YSYEKL. V gave up 2 bases and J gave up 1 base, with 13 bases separating them. CDR3 size: 16 residues. The CDR3 DNA is TGCGCCAGCAGCCAAAGTCAGGGTCCAGGCACAGATACGCAGTATTTT. Protein: CASSQSQGPGTDTQYF.

This clonotype appeared a few times. The V call is TRBV20-1, the J call TRBJ1-6; D perhaps matches TRBD1 (6 bases). Germline V gene sequence: CDR1 DFQATT, CDR2 SNEGSKA (reference sequence). The CDR3 is made up of 13 amino acids. The CDR3 protein is CSWGGLNNSPLHF. The CDR3 nucleotides are TGCAGCTGGGGGGGGCTCAATAATTCACCCCTCCACTTT.

This clonotype occurred a few times. The chain couples TRBV25-1 to TRBJ1-1; possible D gene TRBD1, 5 bases. CDR3 length: 15 residues. V was pared by 3 bases and J by 5 bases, with 16 bases between. Germline-derived CDR1 and CDR2 are MGHDK and SYGVNS. For the CDR3, the DNA is TGTGCCAGCAGTGACGGGGGTTGGATTAATACTGAAGCTTTCTTT. Its protein product is CASSDGGWINTEAFF.

V gene TRBV6-5 combines with J gene TRBJ2-5, with D perhaps matching TRBD1 or TRBD2 (5 bases each). Per the germline V gene, CDR1 is MNHEY and CDR2 is SVGAGI. The CDR3 spans 14 residues. V shed 5 bases and J shed 5 bases, with 15 bases lying between them. The CDR3 loop reads CASSPGSLFETQYF. In nucleotides, the CDR3 is TGTGCCAGCAGTCCAGGGAGTTTATTCGAGACCCAGTACTTC.

This clonotype showed up just a few times. The rearrangement joins TRBV6-1 to TRBJ1-2; 8 bases match TRBD1. This CDR3 spans 12 amino acids. The ends lost 7 bases at V and 8 bases at J; junction bases unmatched: 6. Germline V gives CDR1 MNHNS, CDR2 SASEGT. In DNA form, the CDR3 reads TGTGCCAGCAACCCCGACAGGGGCGGCTACACCTTC. This sequence encodes CASNPDRGGYTF.

This clonotype came up once. V is TRBV10-3 and J is TRBJ2-3; D not resolved. There are 15 residues in the CDR3. The V gene's germline CDR1 is ENHRY and CDR2 SYGVKD. V dropped 4 bases and J dropped 1 base, with 12 bases sitting between them. The CDR3 nucleotides read TGTGCCATCAGTGGGGCGAGAGCTCGCACAGATACGCAGTATTTT. Translation gives CAISGARARTDTQYF.

This rearrangement joins TRBV25-1 to TRBJ1-1; D gene ambiguous. Germline assignment: CDR1 MGHDK and CDR2 SYGVNS. V lost 8 bases, J lost 4 bases, and 11 bases lay in between. The CDR3 has 12 residues. CDR3 residues: CASRRGVTEAFF. The CDR3, as DNA: TGTGCCAGCCGGAGAGGTGTCACTGAAGCTTTCTTT.

The sample holds a few counts of this clonotype. The J gene is TRBJ2-3, the V gene TRBV12-3 or TRBV12-4; either TRBD1 or TRBD2 may fit D (6 bases each). V lost 6 bases and J 0 bases, leaving 25 bases between the germline ends. CDR3 length: 19 residues. CDR3 in DNA: TGTGCCAGCAGCAGCCCTAGGGGGGAGAGTGGGGTCAGCACAGATACGCAGTATTTT. It codes for CASSSPRGESGVSTDTQYF.

This clonotype turned up a few times. V gene TRBV29-1 combines with J gene TRBJ1-2; D perhaps matches TRBD1 (6 bases). The CDR3 loop spans 11 amino acids. Germline V lookup: CDR1 SQVTM, CDR2 ANQGSEA. V was pared by 6 bases and J by 5 bases, with 10 bases between. The chain's CDR3 is CSVTGLYGYTF. CDR3 bases: TGCAGCGTCACAGGGTTATATGGCTACACCTTC.

This chain uses TRBV3-1 with TRBJ2-2; D is ambiguous. Germline loops: CDR1 LGHDT, CDR2 YNNKEL (reference sequence). Trimming took off 0 bases at V and 7 bases at J, with 12 bases between the two ends. There are 15 residues in the CDR3. Here the CDR3 reads CASSQELLEHGELFF. DNA of the CDR3: TGTGCCAGCAGCCAAGAACTCCTCGAACACGGGGAGCTGTTTTTT.

V and J are TRBV7-9 and TRBJ2-3, with D maybe TRBD1 (5 bases). CDR3 length: 12 residues. The germline CDR1 and CDR2 sequences are SEHNR and FQNEAQ (reference sequence). V shed 4 bases and J shed 7 bases, with 9 bases lying between them. The CDR3 loop is CASSSGQHTQYF. The CDR3 DNA is TGTGCCAGCAGCTCCGGACAACATACGCAGTATTTT.

This sequence joins TRBV6-2 or TRBV6-3 and TRBJ2-3; D might be TRBD2 (6 bases). V shed 4 bases and J shed 0 bases, with 11 bases lying between them. The germline gives CDR1 MNHEY, CDR2 SVGEGT. The CDR3 loop spans 15 amino acids. CDR3 nucleotides: TGTGCCAGCAGTTCGGGACTTATTAGCACAGATACGCAGTATTTT. Translation: CASSSGLISTDTQYF.